These T cell receptor beta chains were read from a single sample in a study of shared clonotypes between healthy human individuals. The table came from immunoSEQ multiplex PCR; TCRdb's copy has only in-frame clones and leaves some out. In the table there are more than 2 million clones, 95% of which are singletons. The sequenced material came from naive CD4+ T cells sorted from blood. These receptors were obtained from a man aged 18 to 30 in good health. Each CDR3 is given with its conserved first and last residue. Each record gives: D gene, clone size, V gene, J gene, CDR3 protein, CDR3 DNA. The D gene is left open where the match is weak. Part of the rows lack a size; the others show once, few, many or a class for expanded clones.

D: NA; size: NA; V: TRBV6-6; J: TRBJ2-7; CDR3: CASSYEVAYEQYF; DNA: TGTGCCAGCAGTTACGAGGTCGCCTACGAGCAGTACTTC
D: TRBD1; size: NA; V: TRBV6-6; J: TRBJ1-1; CDR3: CASSPRTGRGTEAFF; DNA: TGTGCCAGCAGTCCCCGGACAGGGCGTGGGACTGAAGCTTTCTTT
D: TRBD1; size: NA; V: TRBV19; J: TRBJ1-2; CDR3: CASSIRDRPNYGYTF; DNA: TGTGCCAGTAGTATCAGGGACAGGCCTAACTATGGCTACACCTTC
D: NA; size: NA; V: TRBV30; J: TRBJ2-6; CDR3: CAWSKSRTSSGANVLTF; DNA: TGTGCCTGGAGTAAAAGTAGGACCTCCTCTGGGGCCAACGTCCTGACTTTC
D: TRBD2; size: once; V: TRBV18; J: TRBJ2-7; CDR3: CASSPGTSGMFSYEQYF; DNA: TGTGCCAGCTCGCCAGGGACTAGCGGGATGTTTTCCTACGAGCAGTACTTC
D: NA; size: NA; V: TRBV7-2; J: TRBJ2-7; CDR3: CASSEDPHYEQYF; DNA: TGTGCCAGCAGCGAGGACCCTCACTACGAGCAGTACTTC
D: TRBD2; size: NA; V: TRBV5-4; J: TRBJ2-1; CDR3: CASSSEGGLAYEQFF; DNA: TGTGCCAGCAGCTCGGAGGGCGGACTAGCCTATGAGCAGTTCTTC
D: NA; size: NA; V: TRBV6-6; J: TRBJ1-1; CDR3: CASRREYNTEAFF; DNA: TGTGCCAGCAGGAGGGAGTATAACACTGAAGCTTTCTTT
D: NA; size: NA; V: TRBV12-5; J: TRBJ1-5; CDR3: CASGLVLIGGKTNLNQPQHF; DNA: TGTGCTAGTGGTTTGGTACTAATAGGCGGGAAGACTAATCTCAATCAGCCCCAGCATTTT
D: TRBD2; size: NA; V: TRBV6-1; J: TRBJ2-7; CDR3: CASSDQSWRGGGLEQYF; DNA: TGTGCCAGCAGTGATCAATCGTGGCGCGGGGGGGGCCTGGAGCAGTACTTC
D: TRBD2; size: NA; V: TRBV2; J: TRBJ2-5; CDR3: CASSSRPGLAKQETQYF; DNA: TGTGCCAGCAGTAGCCGGCCGGGACTAGCTAAACAAGAGACCCAGTACTTC
D: NA; size: NA; V: TRBV6-5; J: TRBJ1-4; CDR3: CASSLGSSTNEKLFF; DNA: TGTGCCAGCAGCCTCGGATCGTCAACTAATGAAAAACTGTTTTTT
D: NA; size: NA; V: TRBV28; J: TRBJ1-4; CDR3: CASSLPGVGEKLFF; DNA: TGTGCCAGCAGTTTGCCAGGGGTGGGTGAAAAACTGTTTTTT
D: NA; size: NA; V: TRBV5-5; J: TRBJ1-2; CDR3: CASSLDSRYGYTF; DNA: TGTGCCAGCAGCCTGGACAGCCGCTATGGCTACACCTTC
D: NA; size: NA; V: TRBV18; J: TRBJ2-2; CDR3: CASSLSRGDTGELFF; DNA: TGTGCCAGCTCACTTTCCAGGGGGGACACCGGGGAGCTGTTTTTT
D: NA; size: NA; V: TRBV10-2; J: TRBJ1-2; CDR3: CASSELWNYGYTF; DNA: TGCGCCAGCAGTGAGTTATGGAACTATGGCTACACCTTC
D: TRBD2; size: NA; V: TRBV4-1; J: TRBJ2-5; CDR3: CASSHPSGLAGGPGETQYF; DNA: TGCGCCAGCAGCCACCCTTCCGGACTAGCGGGAGGGCCGGGAGAGACCCAGTACTTC
D: TRBD1; size: once; V: TRBV7-6; J: TRBJ1-5; CDR3: CASSFLDRETTSNQPQHF; DNA: TGTGCCAGCAGCTTCCTTGACAGGGAGACGACGAGCAATCAGCCCCAGCATTTT
D: NA; size: NA; V: TRBV30; J: TRBJ1-5; CDR3: CAWSAPEGYQPQHF; DNA: TGTGCCTGGAGTGCCCCGGAGGGCTATCAGCCCCAGCATTTT
D: NA; size: NA; V: TRBV29-1; J: TRBJ2-7; CDR3: CSVEDEGFGVQYF; DNA: TGCAGCGTTGAAGATGAGGGCTTCGGTGTGCAGTACTTC
D: NA; size: NA; V: TRBV30; J: TRBJ2-5; CDR3: CAWNKGSLQETQYF; DNA: TGTGCCTGGAACAAAGGCAGCTTGCAAGAGACCCAGTACTTC
D: NA; size: NA; V: TRBV19; J: TRBJ2-5; CDR3: CASSRGLETQYF; DNA: TGTGCCAGTAGCCGAGGCCTGGAGACCCAGTACTTC
D: NA; size: NA; V: TRBV11-2; J: TRBJ2-1; CDR3: CASSSADREQFF; DNA: TGTGCCAGCAGCTCTGCGGATCGTGAGCAGTTCTTC
D: NA; size: once; V: TRBV6-1; J: TRBJ2-7; CDR3: CASRSGPVRNEQYF; DNA: TGTGCCAGCAGGTCCGGCCCCGTCCGGAACGAGCAGTACTTC
D: NA; size: NA; V: TRBV5-1; J: TRBJ1-4; CDR3: CASSWTGEMNEKLFF; DNA: TGCGCCAGCAGCTGGACTGGGGAGATGAATGAAAAACTGTTTTTT
D: NA; size: NA; V: TRBV4-1; J: TRBJ2-5; CDR3: CASSQFTSAETQYF; DNA: TGCGCCAGCAGCCAATTTACTAGTGCGGAGACCCAGTACTTC
D: TRBD1; size: NA; V: TRBV2; J: TRBJ1-5; CDR3: CASRGTGPQPQHF; DNA: TGTGCCAGCAGGGGGACAGGGCCTCAGCCCCAGCATTTT
D: NA; size: NA; V: TRBV5-1; J: TRBJ2-7; CDR3: CASSKGFPAQSGEQYF; DNA: TGCGCCAGCAGTAAGGGGTTTCCGGCGCAGTCGGGCGAGCAGTACTTC
D: NA; size: once; V: TRBV5-1; J: TRBJ2-3; CDR3: CASSLAGAHLSTDTQYF; DNA: TGCGCCAGCAGTTTGGCGGGGGCACACCTGAGCACAGATACGCAGTATTTT
D: NA; size: NA; V: TRBV7-2; J: TRBJ2-7; CDR3: CASSLAVPVSSYEQYF; DNA: TGTGCCAGCAGCTTAGCTGTACCGGTGAGCTCCTACGAGCAGTACTTC
D: NA; size: NA; V: TRBV30; J: TRBJ1-2; CDR3: CAWSVPMGAYGYTF; DNA: TGTGCCTGGAGTGTACCTATGGGAGCCTATGGCTACACCTTC
D: NA; size: once; V: TRBV2; J: TRBJ2-7; CDR3: CASSVEGPSYEQYF; DNA: TGTGCCAGCAGTGTTGAGGGACCCTCCTACGAGCAGTACTTC
D: NA; size: NA; V: TRBV30; J: TRBJ1-5; CDR3: CAWSRERAGNQPQHF; DNA: TGTGCCTGGAGCCGAGAGAGAGCCGGCAATCAGCCCCAGCATTTT
D: NA; size: NA; V: TRBV7-9; J: TRBJ1-1; CDR3: CASSLFQGNTEAFF; DNA: TGTGCCAGCAGCTTATTTCAGGGGAACACTGAAGCTTTCTTT
D: NA; size: once; V: TRBV5-6; J: TRBJ1-1; CDR3: CASRVALNTEAFF; DNA: TGTGCCAGCAGGGTAGCTTTGAACACTGAAGCTTTCTTT
D: NA; size: NA; V: TRBV5-4; J: TRBJ2-3; CDR3: CASSLTKDTQYF; DNA: TGTGCCAGCAGCCTTACCAAGGATACGCAGTATTTT